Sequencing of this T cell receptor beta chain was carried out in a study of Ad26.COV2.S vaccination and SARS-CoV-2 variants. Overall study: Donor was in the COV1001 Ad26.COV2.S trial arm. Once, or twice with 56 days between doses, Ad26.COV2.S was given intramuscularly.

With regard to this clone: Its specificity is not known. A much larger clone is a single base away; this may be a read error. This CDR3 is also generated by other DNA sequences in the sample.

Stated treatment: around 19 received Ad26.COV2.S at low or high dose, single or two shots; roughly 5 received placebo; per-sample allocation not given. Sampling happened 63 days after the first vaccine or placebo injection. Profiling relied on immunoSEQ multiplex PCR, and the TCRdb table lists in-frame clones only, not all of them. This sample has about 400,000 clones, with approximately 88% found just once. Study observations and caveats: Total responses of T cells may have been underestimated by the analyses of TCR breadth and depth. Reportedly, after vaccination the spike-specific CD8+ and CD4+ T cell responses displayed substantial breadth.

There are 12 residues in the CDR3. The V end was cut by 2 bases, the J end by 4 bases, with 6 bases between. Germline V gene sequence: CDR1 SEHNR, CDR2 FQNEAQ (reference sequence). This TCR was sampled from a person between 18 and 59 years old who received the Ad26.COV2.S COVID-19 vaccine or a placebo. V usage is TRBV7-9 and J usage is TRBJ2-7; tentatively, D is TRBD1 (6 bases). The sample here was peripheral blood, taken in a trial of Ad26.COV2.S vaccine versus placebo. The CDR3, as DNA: TGTGCCAGCAGCTTAAGGGGGTACGAGCAGTACTTC. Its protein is CASSLRGYEQYF.